This T cell receptor (beta chain) was recovered during a study of blood T cell dynamics during melanoma immunotherapy. Overall study: First-line therapy was either pembrolizumab or nivolumab with ipilimumab for metastatic melanoma. General study results and limits: Disease-control patients' PBMC repertoires became either more clonal or more diverse at W3.

Each bulk PBMC sample had roughly 400 ng DNA loaded. Profiled with immunoSEQ multiplex PCR; TCRdb holds only in-frame clones, not every one. The table lists 8,500 to 11,000 clones, about 85% of them singletons. On this clone: No antigen is known for it.

Time point denoted: week 3, after first cycle of checkpoint inhibitor. Response was assessed by RECIST 1.1 at 12 weeks, except a couple of rapid progressors. There are 14 residues in the CDR3. The germline V and J ends were trimmed by 2 bases and 1 base, with 9 bases remaining between them. CDR1 SGHDT and CDR2 YYEEEE come from the germline V gene. Sequencing was performed on blood, taken from a patient treated with checkpoint blockade. This sequence was found in a human donor with melanoma. The chain couples TRBV5-6 to TRBJ1-2, with D tentatively TRBD1 (6 bases). The CDR3 here is CASSFQGINYGYTF. CDR3 sequence (DNA): TGTGCCAGCAGCTTCCAGGGGATTAACTATGGCTACACCTTC. Drawing the rest from reference TRBV5-6 and TRBJ1-2, the complete variable domain is DAGVTQSPTHLIKTRGQQVTLRCSPKSGHDTVSWYQQALGQGPQFIFQYYEEEERQRGNFPDRFSGHQFPNYSSELNVNALLLGDSALYLCASSFQGINYGYTFGSGTRLTVV.